The 14 T cell receptor beta chains given below trace back to one sample, sequenced in a study of identifying expanded T cells in peripheral blood. Sequencing used immunoSEQ multiplex PCR; TCRdb keeps in-frame clones, though not all of them. The top ten hold 3% to 4% of the sample, which has 50,000 or so clones, over 85% seen once. The specimen was blood. The receptors here all came from a person aged 18-69 years in good health.

This clone has a single count. The rearrangement uses TRBV9 and TRBJ2-2; tentatively, D is TRBD2 (7 bases). Trimming pared 7 bases from V and 2 bases from J, leaving 15 bases between. CDR3 length: 15 amino acids. CDR1 is SGDLS, CDR2 YYNGEE, per germline. This CDR3 reads CASGGWGGNTGELFF. For the CDR3, the DNA is TGTGCCAGCGGTGGTTGGGGGGGCAACACCGGGGAGCTGTTTTTT.

The CDR3 region is CAWRKLGELFF. The CDR3 DNA is TGTGCCTGGAGGAAGCTGGGGGAGCTGTTTTTT. This sequence joins TRBV30 and TRBJ2-2, with no clear D. The CDR3 runs 11 residues. The germline CDR1 and CDR2 sequences are GTSNPN and SVGIG (reference sequence). V was trimmed by 3 bases and J by 8 bases, leaving 7 bases between them.

The chain uses TRBV5-1 and TRBJ1-1; D is perhaps TRBD1 (5 bases). This CDR3 has 14 amino acids. The V end lost 3 bases, the J end lost 3 bases, and 12 bases lay between the germline ends. Germline V CDR1 and CDR2: SGHRS, YFSETQ. CDR3 DNA: TGCGCCAGCAGCTGGGGGGTGAGGGACACTGAAGCTTTCTTT. The encoded protein is CASSWGVRDTEAFF.

This clone has more than one count but fewer than ten. The rearrangement uses TRBV5-4 and TRBJ2-2; 11 nucleotides align to TRBD1. The germline CDR1 and CDR2 sequences are SGHNT and YYREEE (reference sequence). The V and J ends lost 4 bases and 4 bases, in that order; junction bases with no gene match: 3. This CDR3 has 15 residues. As DNA, the CDR3 is TGTGCCAGCAGCGCCGGGACAGGGGGCACCGGGGAGCTGTTTTTT. This codes for CASSAGTGGTGELFF.

The chain recombines TRBV29-1 with TRBJ1-3, with 8 bases that match TRBD1. Germline CDR1 reads SQVTM; CDR2 reads ANQGSEA. Losses at the gene ends were 7 bases for V and 8 bases for J; bases not matched to a gene: 19. The CDR3 is 16 residues long. The CDR3 DNA is TGCAGCGCCCGAGGACAGGGATATTACGGGGGACACACCATATATTTT. Protein sequence: CSARGQGYYGGHTIYF.

The chain is built from TRBV19 and TRBJ1-2; 7 nucleotides match TRBD1. CDR1 and CDR2 (germline): LNHDA, SQIVND (reference sequence). The junction had 17 bases not matched to a gene; V was cut back by 9 bases and J by 7 bases. The CDR3 totals 15 residues. CDR3 coding DNA: TGTGCCAGCTACTCAGAACGACAGGGAAGGGTTGGCTACACCTTC. It yields the protein CASYSERQGRVGYTF.

V is TRBV7-2 and J is TRBJ2-3; D gene ambiguous. The CDR3 has 13 residues. Germline CDR1 is SGHTA and CDR2 is FQGNSA. V dropped 7 bases and J dropped 2 bases, with 10 bases sitting between them. CDR3 bases: TGTGCCAGCACCCCCCCTAACACAGATACGCAGTATTTT. It yields the protein CASTPPNTDTQYF.

The chain combines TRBV27 with TRBJ1-5; D gene ambiguous. V dropped 4 bases and J dropped 0 bases, with 16 bases sitting between them. This CDR3 is 17 amino acids long. Germline V gene sequence: CDR1 MNHEY, CDR2 SMNVEV (reference sequence). In DNA, the CDR3 is TGTGCCAGCAGTTCCCTTTCGGGAAGATATAGCAATCAGCCCCAGCATTTT. Translated: CASSSLSGRYSNQPQHF.

The V call is TRBV4-3, the J call TRBJ2-3, with 9 bases that match TRBD2. Germline trimming cut 4 bases from V and 2 bases from J; bases unmatched to any gene: 7. The CDR3 loop spans 16 amino acids. Germline CDR1 and CDR2: LGHNA and YSLEER. CDR3 in DNA: TGCGCCAGCAGCCCCTGGACTAGCGTAGACACAGATACGCAGTATTTT. Translating it yields CASSPWTSVDTDTQYF.

The chain couples TRBV28 to TRBJ2-3, with 10 bases matching TRBD2. The trim removed 7 bases at V and 5 bases at J, leaving 6 bases unmatched. The CDR3 sequence is 14 residues long. The V gene's germline CDR1 is MDHEN and CDR2 SYDVKM. For the CDR3, the DNA is TGTGCCAGCACCCGGACTAGCGGAAGAGATACGCAGTATTTT. Protein: CASTRTSGRDTQYF.

The chain combines TRBV7-9 with TRBJ1-1; D gene ambiguous. CDR1 is SEHNR and CDR2 is FQNEAQ in the germline V gene (reference sequence). V dropped 3 bases and J dropped 4 bases, with 6 bases sitting between them. The CDR3 consists of 12 residues. Here the CDR3 reads CASSFWGTEAFF. In DNA form, the CDR3 reads TGTGCCAGCAGCTTTTGGGGCACTGAAGCTTTCTTT.

V usage is TRBV18 and J usage is TRBJ1-1, with a possible D match to TRBD1 (6 bases). This CDR3 is built from 17 residues. V lost 1 base and J lost 1, with 16 bases in between. Per the germline V gene, CDR1 is KGHSH and CDR2 is LQKENI. Here the CDR3 reads CASSPQPPGHPNTEAFF. CDR3 sequence (DNA): TGTGCCAGCTCACCACAACCCCCGGGACACCCGAACACTGAAGCTTTCTTT.

This clone has just a few counts. In DNA, the CDR3 is TGTGCCAGCAGCCAAGTAGGGAGAAACATTCAGTACTTC. Translation gives CASSQVGRNIQYF. The rearrangement joins TRBV14 to TRBJ2-4; a weak D match, TRBD2 (5 bases). With 1 base removed from V and 6 bases from J, the gap between germline ends came to 7 bases. The length of the CDR3 is 13 residues. Germline CDR1 is SGHDN and CDR2 is FVKESK.

The chain links TRBV2 to TRBJ1-4; weak D call: TRBD1 (5 bases). This CDR3 spans 12 amino acids. The germline V and J ends were trimmed by 10 bases and 8 bases, with 14 bases remaining between them. Germline lookup yields CDR1 SNHLY and CDR2 FYNNEI. CDR3 bases: TGTGCCATACGGGACTTTGAAGAAAAACTGTTTTTT. It is translated as CAIRDFEEKLFF.